The 14 T cell receptor beta chains below come from one sample, sequenced in a study of OX40 agonist ivuxolimab in advanced cancers. The method was immunoSEQ multiplex PCR; TCRdb's version includes in-frame clones alone and lacks a portion of them. The sample lists tens of thousands of clones; 88% were seen once. Sequencing used CD4+ or CD8+ T cells sorted from blood, obtained in a trial of the OX40 agonist ivuxolimab. Every receptor here comes from an adult with an advanced solid tumor such as melanoma, head and neck, liver or kidney cancer.

The rearrangement links TRBV11-2 to TRBJ1-1; D is ambiguous. CDR3 length: 16 amino acids. The germline CDR1 and CDR2 sequences are SGHAT and FQNNGV. Trimming shortened V by 0 bases and J by 1 base, and 12 bases separated the two germline ends. The chain's CDR3 is CASSLDLTWGNTEAFF. The CDR3 DNA sequence: TGTGCCAGCAGCTTAGATCTAACCTGGGGGAACACTGAAGCTTTCTTT. Full variable domain (missing parts from reference TRBV11-2 and TRBJ1-1): EAGVAQSPRYKIIEKRQSVAFWCNPISGHATLYWYQQILGQGPKLLIQFQNNGVVDDSQLPKDRFSAERLKGVDSTLKIQPAKLEDSAVYLCASSLDLTWGNTEAFFGQGTRLTVV.

V and J are TRBV27 and TRBJ1-1, with D possibly being TRBD1 (6 bases). CDR3 size: 13 residues. V gave up 4 bases and J gave up 7 bases, with 13 bases separating them. The germline CDR1 and CDR2 sequences are MNHEY and SMNVEV (reference sequence). The CDR3 region is CASSSPGQLEAFF. CDR3 bases: TGTGCCAGCAGTTCTCCGGGACAACTTGAAGCTTTCTTT.

This rearrangement joins TRBV5-5 to TRBJ1-2; D is perhaps TRBD1 (6 bases). This CDR3 comprises 14 residues. V gave up 0 bases and J gave up 4 bases, with 10 bases separating them. CDR1 is SGHKS, CDR2 YYEKEE, per germline (reference sequence). The CDR3 loop reads CASSLVQGGYGYTF. DNA of the CDR3: TGTGCCAGCAGCTTGGTACAGGGAGGCTATGGCTACACCTTC.

This clone is judged medium-sized. This chain links TRBV9 with TRBJ1-1; a weak D match, TRBD1 (5 bases). This CDR3 has 14 amino acids. V was shortened by 5 bases and J by 5 bases, with 16 bases between the two germline ends. Germline V gene data show CDR1 as SGDLS and CDR2 as YYNGEE. In DNA form, the CDR3 reads TGTGCCAGCAGGAAGGGGTCAGGGAGGACTGAAGCTTTCTTT. It translates to CASRKGSGRTEAFF.

The rearrangement joins TRBV7-6 to TRBJ2-2, with 12 bases that match TRBD2. Germline-derived CDR1 and CDR2 are SGHVS and FNYEAQ. Trimming at V came to 4 bases and at J to 7 bases, leaving 7 bases not matched to a gene. The CDR3 extends over 16 amino acids. The CDR3 DNA reads TGTGCCAGCAGCTACCGACTAGCGGGAGTAAACGGGGAGCTGTTTTTT. It codes for CASSYRLAGVNGELFF.

This chain connects TRBV11-1 to TRBJ2-1; D unclear. CDR1 is SGHAT, CDR2 FQDESV, per germline (reference sequence). V was clipped by 1 base and J by 1 base, with 5 bases between them. The CDR3 length is 14 residues. This CDR3 reads CASSLVGSYNEQFF. The CDR3 nucleotides read TGTGCCAGCAGCTTAGTGGGGTCCTACAATGAGCAGTTCTTC.

V and J are TRBV13 and TRBJ2-2; 8 positions match TRBD2. The J segment lost 8 bases and the V segment lost 5 bases, leaving 13 bases of the junction unmatched. Germline V CDR1 and CDR2: PRHDT, FYEKMQ (reference sequence). The CDR3 consists of 16 residues. Here the CDR3 reads CASSPAGLGERGELFF. CDR3 DNA sequence: TGTGCCAGCAGCCCCGCGGGACTAGGCGAGAGAGGGGAGCTGTTTTTT.

The chain is built from TRBV4-1 and TRBJ1-1; TRBD1 aligns across 7 bases. Looked up from germline, CDR1 is MGHRA and CDR2 is YSYEKL. The CDR3 runs to 14 residues. The V and J ends lost 4 bases and 5 bases, in that order; junction bases with no gene match: 7. The CDR3 here is CASSRTGEGTEAFF. For the CDR3, the DNA is TGCGCCAGCAGCCGAACAGGGGAGGGGACTGAAGCTTTCTTT.

The chain uses TRBV11-2 and TRBJ2-7, with TRBD1 identical over 12 bases. With V trimmed by 3 bases and J by 4 bases, 4 bases remained unmatched. The CDR3 has 15 residues. CDR1 and CDR2 (germline): SGHAT, FQNNGV. DNA of the CDR3: TGTGCCAGCAGCTTTCCGGGACAGGGGGCTTACGAGCAGTACTTC. Its protein is CASSFPGQGAYEQYF.

The chain couples TRBV6-6 to TRBJ1-1, with a weak D call TRBD1 (6 bases). The CDR3 spans 16 residues. The germline V and J ends were trimmed by 0 bases and 5 bases, with 16 bases remaining between them. Germline loops: CDR1 MNHNY, CDR2 SVGAGI (reference sequence). CDR3 sequence: CASSYSRDISGTEAFF. The CDR3 bases are TGTGCCAGCAGTTACTCGCGGGACATCTCCGGAACTGAAGCTTTCTTT.

The genes are TRBV7-9 and TRBJ2-5; TRBD1 matches 8 bases. The CDR3 length is 16 residues. V was pared by 3 bases and J by 2 bases, with 8 bases of the junction left unmatched. The germline V gene has CDR1 SEHNR and CDR2 FQNEAQ (reference sequence). Here the CDR3 DNA reads TGTGCCAGCAGCTTTTTCCCCCGGACAGGGCAAGAGACCCAGTACTTC. Translation gives CASSFFPRTGQETQYF.

By frequency in the sample, this clone is medium-sized (0.01 to 0.1%). The rearrangement uses TRBV6-1 and TRBJ2-7; 8 positions agree with TRBD1. The germline gives CDR1 MNHNS, CDR2 SASEGT. The CDR3 consists of 12 residues. V trimming: 8 bases; J trimming: 7 bases; junction bases outside the gene matches: 7. The CDR3 region is CASLGGQEEQYV. CDR3 in DNA: TGTGCCAGCCTAGGGGGACAGGAGGAGCAGTACGTC.

This chain links TRBV7-6 with TRBJ2-7, with D unclear. CDR1 SGHVS and CDR2 FNYEAQ come from the germline V gene. Between the trimmed V and J ends, which lost 1 base and 2 bases, there was a span of 9 bases. The CDR3 has 14 residues. The CDR3 loop is CASSLGANAYEQYF. The CDR3 coding sequence is TGTGCCAGCAGCTTAGGGGCGAACGCCTACGAGCAGTACTTC.

The rearrangement uses TRBV2 and TRBJ2-5, with D perhaps TRBD1 (5 bases). V dropped 5 bases and J dropped 2 bases, with 9 bases sitting between them. This CDR3 has 13 amino acids. Germline CDR1 reads SNHLY; CDR2 reads FYNNEI. CDR3: CASSRTTQETQYF. The DNA for the CDR3 is TGTGCCAGCAGTCGGACAACACAAGAGACCCAGTACTTC. Full variable domain (outside the CDR3, taken from reference TRBV2 and TRBJ2-5): EPEVTQTPSHQVTQMGQEVILRCVPISNHLYFYWYRQILGQKVEFLVSFYNNEISEKSEIFDDQFSVERPDGSNFTLKIRSTKLEDSAMYFCASSRTTQETQYFGPGTRLLVL.